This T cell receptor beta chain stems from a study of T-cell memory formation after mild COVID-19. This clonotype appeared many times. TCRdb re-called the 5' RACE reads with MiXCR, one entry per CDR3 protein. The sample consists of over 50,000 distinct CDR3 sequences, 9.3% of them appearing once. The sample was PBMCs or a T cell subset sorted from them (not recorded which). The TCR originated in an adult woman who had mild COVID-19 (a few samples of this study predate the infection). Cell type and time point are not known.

Here the CDR3 DNA reads TGCAGTGCTAGAGGTGACAGAAGCCGCTCCTACGAGCAGTACTTC. It translates to CSARGDRSRSYEQYF. This chain uses TRBV20-1 with TRBJ2-7; possible D gene TRBD1, 5 bases. Germline assignment: CDR1 DFQATT and CDR2 SNEGSKA (reference sequence). The V and J ends lost 1 base and 0 bases respectively, with 13 bases between them. The CDR3 is made up of 15 amino acids.